What follows are 5 T cell receptor beta chains derived from one specimen sequenced in a study of shared clonotypes between healthy human individuals. Data came from immunoSEQ multiplex PCR; TCRdb stores just in-frame clones and leaves some out. The sample comprises around 990,000 clones, roughly 77% of which are singletons, and 0.89% rests with the top ten. Sequencing input: memory CD4+ T cells from PBMCs. Subset described: CD45RA-negative fraction. All receptors come from a man aged 18 to 35 in good health. Some clones in this sample may be carry-over from other donors' samples.

The chain is built from TRBV5-4 and TRBJ2-3, with unresolved D. Per the germline V gene, CDR1 is SGHNT and CDR2 is YYREEE (reference sequence). Deletions cut 0 bases from V and 0 bases from J, with 8 bases between. CDR3 length: 15 amino acids. CDR3 in amino acids: CASSLGTPSTDTQYF. The CDR3 DNA reads TGTGCCAGCAGCTTGGGCACCCCTAGCACAGATACGCAGTATTTT.

The chain employs TRBV7-9 and TRBJ1-1; perhaps TRBD1 as D (6 bases). The CDR3 is 15 amino acids. V was clipped by 4 bases and J by 0 bases, with 12 bases between them. Germline V gene data show CDR1 as SEHNR and CDR2 as FQNEAQ (reference sequence). The DNA of the CDR3 is TGTGCCAGCAGCTCTGGACAGCTCATGAACACTGAAGCTTTCTTT. Its protein product is CASSSGQLMNTEAFF.

This clone is a singleton in its sample. The rearrangement links TRBV7-2 to TRBJ2-3, with 10 bases aligning to TRBD2. This CDR3 has 16 amino acids. The trim removed 5 bases at V and 7 bases at J, leaving 12 bases unmatched. From germline, CDR1 is SGHTA and CDR2 FQGNSA. The CDR3 coding sequence is TGTGCCAGCAGCCCTGGGGGTAGCGGGAGGCTTTATACGCAGTATTTT. It encodes CASSPGGSGRLYTQYF. The full variable domain, rest sourced from reference TRBV7-2 and TRBJ2-3, is GAGVSQSPSNKVTEKGKDVELRCDPISGHTALYWYRQSLGQGLEFLIYFQGNSAPDKSGLPSDRFSAERTGGSVSTLTIQRTQQEDSAVYLCASSPGGSGRLYTQYFGPGTRLTVL.

This chain joins TRBV5-6 and TRBJ2-3; 10 bases are a match to TRBD2. The germline V gene encodes CDR1 SGHDT and CDR2 YYEEEE. V trimming: 1 base; J trimming: 5 bases; junction bases outside the gene matches: 4. The CDR3 is 15 residues long. CDR3 sequence: CASSLFSSGRDTQYF. CDR3 in DNA: TGTGCCAGCAGCTTGTTTTCTAGCGGGAGAGATACGCAGTATTTT.

A word on this clone: At one boundary the junction diverges from the germline segment, which might be a read error. J is TRBJ1-1 and V is TRBV4-1, with D possibly matching TRBD1 (5 bases). Germline V gene data show CDR1 as MGHRA and CDR2 as YSYEKL. There are 15 residues in the CDR3. For the CDR3, the DNA is TGCGCCAGCGGCCAAGAGGTGTCGGGGGGGACTGAAGCTTTCTTT. Translating gives CASGQEVSGGTEAFF.